These T cell receptor beta chains were read from a single sample in a study of T cell responses to AZD1222 COVID-19 vaccine. TCRdb keeps only in-frame clones here, not all; method: immunoSEQ multiplex PCR. The sample consists of 150,000 to 250,000 clones, 91% of them appearing once. Sequenced material: peripheral blood, taken 28 days after the second AZD1222 dose. Receptors were obtained from an adult who received the AZD1222 COVID-19 vaccine. Each CDR3 is given with its conserved first and last residue. The D gene is left open where the match is weak. Clone sizes are given selectively: once, few, many, or a class where the clone is expanded.

size: .; D: .; J: TRBJ1-2; V: TRBV5-1; CDR3: CASSPGTQDGYTF; DNA: TGCGCCAGCAGCCCCGGAACCCAAGACGGCTACACCTTC
size: .; D: .; J: TRBJ2-1; V: TRBV9; CDR3: CASSVKPGNEQFF; DNA: TGTGCCAGCAGCGTAAAGCCCGGCAATGAGCAGTTCTTC
size: .; D: TRBD2; J: TRBJ2-7; V: TRBV4-2; CDR3: CASSQDLAGVEQYF; DNA: TGTGCCAGCAGCCAAGACCTAGCGGGAGTGGAGCAGTACTTC
size: .; D: TRBD2; J: TRBJ2-1; V: TRBV11-3; CDR3: CASSLRLAGSLYNEQFF; DNA: TGTGCCAGCAGCTTACGACTAGCGGGATCCCTCTACAATGAGCAGTTCTTC
size: once; D: TRBD2; J: TRBJ2-2; V: TRBV4-2; CDR3: CASSQAMTSFDTGELFF; DNA: TGTGCCAGCAGCCAAGCCATGACTAGCTTCGACACCGGGGAGCTGTTTTTT
size: once; D: .; J: TRBJ1-5; V: TRBV29-1; CDR3: CSAQGNSNQPQHF; DNA: TGCAGCGCCCAGGGGAATAGCAATCAGCCCCAGCATTTT
size: .; D: .; J: TRBJ1-2; V: TRBV2; CDR3: CASKQGGYGYTF; DNA: TGTGCCAGCAAGCAGGGTGGATATGGCTACACCTTC
size: .; D: TRBD1; J: TRBJ1-3; V: TRBV2; CDR3: CASSAYDRVSGNTIYF; DNA: TGTGCCAGCAGTGCCTACGACAGGGTCTCTGGAAACACCATATATTTT
size: few; D: TRBD1; J: TRBJ1-4; V: TRBV14; CDR3: CARPNDRVHPTNEKLFF; DNA: TGTGCCAGACCTAACGACAGGGTTCATCCAACTAATGAAAAACTGTTTTTT
size: once; D: .; J: TRBJ2-7; V: TRBV10-3; CDR3: CAISGGGGLLFEQYF; DNA: TGTGCCATCAGCGGGGGAGGGGGTTTGCTTTTCGAGCAGTACTTC
size: .; D: TRBD2; J: TRBJ2-1; V: TRBV5-1; CDR3: CASSLRGLLADNEQFF; DNA: TGCGCCAGCAGCTTGCGGGGCCTACTAGCGGACAATGAGCAGTTCTTC
size: .; D: .; J: TRBJ1-2; V: TRBV19; CDR3: CASSITGGGGYTF; DNA: TGTGCCAGTAGTATAACGGGAGGAGGTGGCTACACCTTC
size: .; D: TRBD1; J: TRBJ1-4; V: TRBV27; CDR3: CASGTGTGYEKLFF; DNA: TGTGCCAGCGGGACCGGGACAGGGTATGAAAAACTGTTTTTT
size: .; D: .; J: TRBJ1-1; V: TRBV6-5; CDR3: CASSYSTGGPFGAFF; DNA: TGTGCCAGCAGTTACTCGACCGGCGGGCCGTTCGGAGCTTTCTTT
size: .; D: .; J: TRBJ1-3; V: TRBV12-3/TRBV12-4; CDR3: CAILLTSGNTIYF; DNA: TGTGCCATCTTACTTACCTCTGGAAACACCATATATTTT
size: .; D: TRBD1; J: TRBJ2-3; V: TRBV5-6; CDR3: CASSWNRGADTQYF; DNA: TGTGCCAGCAGCTGGAACAGGGGGGCAGATACGCAGTATTTT
size: .; D: .; J: TRBJ2-7; V: TRBV4-2; CDR3: CASSYGVNYEQYF; DNA: TGTGCCAGCAGTTACGGGGTCAACTACGAGCAGTACTTC
size: .; D: .; J: TRBJ2-1; V: TRBV11-2; CDR3: CASSLIYNEQFF; DNA: TGTGCCAGCAGCTTAATTTACAATGAGCAGTTCTTC
size: .; D: .; J: TRBJ2-7; V: TRBV11-2; CDR3: CASSLVRGPKYEQYF; DNA: TGTGCCAGCAGCTTAGTTCGGGGGCCTAAATACGAGCAGTACTTC
size: .; D: TRBD1; J: TRBJ1-2; V: TRBV5-1; CDR3: CASTREPGQGVGGYTF; DNA: TGCGCCAGCACCCGAGAGCCGGGACAGGGTGTAGGTGGCTACACCTTC
size: .; D: .; J: TRBJ1-6; V: TRBV2; CDR3: CASRTEQGLSLDSPLHF; DNA: TGTGCCAGCAGAACCGAACAGGGACTCAGTTTGGATTCACCCCTCCACTTT
size: few; D: TRBD2; J: TRBJ2-7; V: TRBV6-5; CDR3: CASSTGTSVYEQYF; DNA: TGTGCCAGCAGCACCGGGACTAGCGTCTACGAGCAGTACTTC
size: few; D: .; J: TRBJ1-1; V: TRBV6-5; CDR3: CASHLNRGLGTEAFF; DNA: TGTGCCAGCCACCTTAATCGGGGGCTGGGCACTGAAGCTTTCTTT
size: .; D: .; J: TRBJ1-2; V: TRBV7-2; CDR3: CASSLEVNYGYTF; DNA: TGTGCCAGCAGCTTAGAAGTGAACTATGGCTACACCTTC
size: .; D: .; J: TRBJ2-7; V: TRBV6-5; CDR3: CASSSGTSAPNEQYF; DNA: TGTGCCAGCAGTTCAGGGACGTCGGCTCCCAACGAGCAGTACTTC
size: .; D: .; J: TRBJ2-7; V: TRBV7-2; CDR3: CASSLYPGVAEQYF; DNA: TGTGCCAGCAGCTTATATCCGGGGGTAGCGGAGCAGTACTTC